The T cell receptor (beta chain) under discussion was sequenced for a study of long-term antiretroviral therapy in people with HIV. Study observations and caveats: Pre-ART clonal expansion yielded clones that dominated the repertoire at all time points. Whereas controls had wider CDR3 length ranges, HIV repertoires had narrower ones. Post-ART, diversity grew, though it stayed under transplant donor control levels.

Remarks on this clone: Antigen: not known.

Samples were assayed with immunoSEQ v3.0 at survey level. TCRdb's table, derived via immunoSEQ multiplex PCR, lists solely in-frame clones and lacks some. The data hold around 24,000 clones, with roughly four fifths observed a single time. The CDR3 spans 19 residues. V gave up 1 base and J gave up 1 base; unmatched junction bases: 12. Germline lookup yields CDR1 MGHRA and CDR2 YSYEKL. The rearrangement joins TRBV4-1 to TRBJ2-1; 8 nucleotides align to TRBD2. The TCR sequence derives from a man aged 45-60 years with HIV. Material: unsorted PBMCs, obtained 0.4 years after starting antiretroviral therapy. The CDR3 sequence is CASSQVGAGGGRSYNEQFF. CDR3 DNA: TGCGCCAGCAGCCAAGTCGGGGCGGGGGGTGGTAGGTCCTACAATGAGCAGTTCTTC.